This paragraph covers one T cell receptor beta chain sequence. The sample belongs to a study of T cell changes during pregnancy in multiple sclerosis. TCRdb's table, derived via immunoSEQ multiplex PCR, lists solely in-frame clones and lacks some. The sample holds 8,500 to 13,000 clones, approximately 90% seen once. Trimming took 3 bases from V and 1 from J, leaving 7 bases between them. This CDR3 region has 14 residues. Germline lookup yields CDR1 GTSNPN and CDR2 SVGIG (reference sequence). The chain is built from TRBV30 and TRBJ2-6; possible D gene TRBD2, 6 bases. Sequences were derived from CD8+ T cells from peripheral blood mononuclear cells, sampled in the first trimester of pregnancy. This TCR was recovered from a female donor in good health, enrolled as a control in a pregnancy study. CDR3 sequence (DNA): TGTGCCTGGAGCGGGGGTTCTGGGGCCAACGTCCTGACTTTC. It specifies CAWSGGSGANVLTF.